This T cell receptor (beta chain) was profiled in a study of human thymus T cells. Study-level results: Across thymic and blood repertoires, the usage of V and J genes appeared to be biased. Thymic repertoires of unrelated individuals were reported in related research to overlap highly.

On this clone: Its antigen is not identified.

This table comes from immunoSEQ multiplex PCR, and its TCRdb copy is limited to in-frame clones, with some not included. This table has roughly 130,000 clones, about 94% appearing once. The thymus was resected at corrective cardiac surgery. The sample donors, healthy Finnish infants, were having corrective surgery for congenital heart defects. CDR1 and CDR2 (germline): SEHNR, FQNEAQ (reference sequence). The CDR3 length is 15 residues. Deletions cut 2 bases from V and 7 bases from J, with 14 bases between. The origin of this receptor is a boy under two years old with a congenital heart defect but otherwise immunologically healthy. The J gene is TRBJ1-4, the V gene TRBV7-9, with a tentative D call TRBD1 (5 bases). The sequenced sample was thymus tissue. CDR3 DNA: TGTGCCAGCAGCTTACGGGGAGGGGCGGCTGAAAAACTGTTTTTT. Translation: CASSLRGGAAEKLFF.